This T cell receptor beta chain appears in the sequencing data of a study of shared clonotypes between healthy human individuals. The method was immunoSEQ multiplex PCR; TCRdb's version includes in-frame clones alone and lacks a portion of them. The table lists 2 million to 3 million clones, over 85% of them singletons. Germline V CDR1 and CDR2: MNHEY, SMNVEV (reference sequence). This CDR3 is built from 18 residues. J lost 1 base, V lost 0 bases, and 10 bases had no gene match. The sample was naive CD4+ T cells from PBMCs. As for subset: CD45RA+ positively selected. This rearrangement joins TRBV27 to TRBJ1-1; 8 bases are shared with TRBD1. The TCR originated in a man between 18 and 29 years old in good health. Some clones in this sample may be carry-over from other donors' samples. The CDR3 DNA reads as TGTGCCAGCAGTTTATCCTCAGGGGGGGGGACAGGGAACACTGAAGCTTTCTTT. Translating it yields CASSLSSGGGTGNTEAFF.